This T cell receptor (beta chain) was recorded in a study of blood T cells in healthy people across ages. Study-level findings and limits: Nothing was known about donor CMV status, and this possibly confounded expanded clonotype changes.

About this clonotype: The antigen is undetermined. One junction end does not reproduce the germline sequence, and a read error may be involved.

Germline V gives CDR1 SEHNR, CDR2 FQNEAQ (reference sequence). This CDR3 has 12 residues. Primed by a sample-barcoded 5' primer and a J-beta primer mix, a second PCR proceeded for about 6 to 11 cycles. TCRdb re-analysed the 5' RACE reads in MiXCR, keeping a single row per CDR3 protein. This sample carries around 990,000 distinct CDR3 sequences, approximately 25% of them seen once, and the ten largest clones take around 0.75%. This sample was also put to use in a study of T cells of mothers and their children. Turning to that study: The second PCR's M1S primer added sample barcodes and 2-4 random nucleotides. Researchers report slightly higher, though non-significant, overlap in related mother-child pairs than in unrelated pairs.

This receptor was obtained from a girl aged 2 to 10 in good health. The sequenced sample was blood. The chain couples TRBV7-9 to TRBJ2-7, with TRBD1 matching over 7 bases. CDR3 sequence: CAVRQGRDDQYF. CDR3 DNA: TGTGCCGTTCGACAGGGTCGGGACGACCAGTACTTC. The entire variable domain, with the rest obtained from reference TRBV7-9 and TRBJ2-7, is as follows: DTGVSQNPRHKITKRGQNVTFRCDPISEHNRLYWYRQTLGQGPEFLTYFQNEAQLEKSRLLSDRFSAERPKGSFSTLEIQRTEQGDSAMYLCAVRQGRDDQYFGPGTRLTVT.